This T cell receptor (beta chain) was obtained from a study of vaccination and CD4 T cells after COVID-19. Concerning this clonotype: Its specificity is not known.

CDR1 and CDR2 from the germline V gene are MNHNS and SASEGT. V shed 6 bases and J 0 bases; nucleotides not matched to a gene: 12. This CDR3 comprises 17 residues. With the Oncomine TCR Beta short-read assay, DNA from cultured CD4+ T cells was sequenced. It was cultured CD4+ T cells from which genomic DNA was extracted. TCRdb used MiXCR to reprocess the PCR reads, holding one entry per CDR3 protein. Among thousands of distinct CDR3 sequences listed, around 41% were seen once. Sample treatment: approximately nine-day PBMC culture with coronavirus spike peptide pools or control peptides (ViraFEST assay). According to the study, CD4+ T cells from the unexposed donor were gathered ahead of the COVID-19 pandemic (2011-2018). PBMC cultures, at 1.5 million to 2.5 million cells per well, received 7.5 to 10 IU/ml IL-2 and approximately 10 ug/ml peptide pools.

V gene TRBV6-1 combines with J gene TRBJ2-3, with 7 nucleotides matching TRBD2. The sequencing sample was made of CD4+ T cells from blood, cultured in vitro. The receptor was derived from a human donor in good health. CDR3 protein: CASSDRPGAGSTDTQYF. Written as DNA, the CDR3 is TGTGCCAGCAGCGACCGGCCGGGAGCGGGGAGCACAGATACGCAGTATTTT.